Below are 11 T cell receptor beta chains sequenced from a single sample in a study of blood T cell repertoires in COVID-19. Generated by immunoSEQ multiplex PCR, the TCRdb table keeps only in-frame clones and is missing some. The sample carries 5,000 to 5,500 clones, roughly 84% recorded once. The sequencing input was peripheral blood. The receptor set was obtained from a woman of 80 years or more with acute or convalescent COVID-19.

The rearrangement links TRBV6-5 to TRBJ1-1, with 7 bases that match TRBD1. J was trimmed by 11 bases and V by 4 bases; bases with no gene match: 7. Germline CDR1 reads MNHEY; CDR2 reads SVGAGI. CDR3 length: 12 residues. For the CDR3, the DNA is TGTGCCAGCAGTTCTACGGACAGGTGGGCTTTCTTT. Translation: CASSSTDRWAFF.

The chain couples TRBV7-9 to TRBJ2-1; D might be TRBD2 (6 bases). This CDR3 is built from 14 residues. Germline lookup yields CDR1 SEHNR and CDR2 FQNEAQ (reference sequence). Trimming removed 2 bases from V and 4 bases from J, with 9 bases in between. CDR3 sequence reads: CASSLMGGYNEQFF. Here the CDR3 DNA reads TGTGCCAGCAGCTTAATGGGGGGATACAATGAGCAGTTCTTC. Full variable domain (remainder filled in from reference TRBV7-9 and TRBJ2-1): DTGVSQNPRHKITKRGQNVTFRCDPISEHNRLYWYRQTLGQGPEFLTYFQNEAQLEKSRLLSDRFSAERPKGSFSTLEIQRTEQGDSAMYLCASSLMGGYNEQFFGPGTRLTVL.

This chain links TRBV5-1 with TRBJ2-7, with 8 bases identical to TRBD1. The CDR3 has 14 amino acids. The ends lost 4 bases at V and 2 bases at J; junction bases unmatched: 5. Germline V lookup: CDR1 SGHRS, CDR2 YFSETQ. The CDR3 region is CASSQETGAYEQYF. The CDR3 DNA sequence: TGCGCCAGCAGCCAAGAGACAGGGGCCTACGAGCAGTACTTC.

V and J are TRBV2 and TRBJ2-1; D perhaps matches TRBD2 (5 bases). Germline V gene data show CDR1 as SNHLY and CDR2 as FYNNEI. V lost 6 bases to trimming and J lost 12 bases, with 12 bases between them. The CDR3 consists of 11 residues. The CDR3 region is CASSREGTQFF. Written as DNA, the CDR3 is TGTGCCAGCAGCCGTGAGGGTACGCAGTTCTTC.

The chain is built from TRBV5-4 and TRBJ1-1; maybe TRBD1 (6 bases). The length of the CDR3 is 16 residues. The germline gives CDR1 SGHNT, CDR2 YYREEE (reference sequence). The V end lost 0 bases, the J end lost 3 bases, and 15 bases lay between the germline ends. The CDR3 DNA sequence: TGTGCCAGCAGCTTGGGGCCCATACAGGGAGACACTGAAGCTTTCTTT. Protein product: CASSLGPIQGDTEAFF.

V and J are TRBV2 and TRBJ1-1; no clear D. Trimming removed 1 base at V and 3 bases at J, with 9 bases between. Per the germline V gene, CDR1 is SNHLY and CDR2 is FYNNEI. The CDR3 consists of 14 residues. The DNA for the CDR3 is TGTGCCAGCAGTGAAGTGGGTGCGGACACTGAAGCTTTCTTT. Encoded protein: CASSEVGADTEAFF.

This rearrangement joins TRBV15 to TRBJ2-1; weak D call: TRBD1 (5 bases). The CDR3 runs 14 residues. Per the germline V gene, CDR1 is LNHNV and CDR2 is YYDKDF (reference sequence). Trimming stripped 2 bases from V and 2 bases from J, with 7 bases between. The CDR3, as DNA: TGTGCCACCAGCAGACAGGGTACCTACAATGAGCAGTTCTTC. This sequence encodes CATSRQGTYNEQFF.

The chain carries TRBV5-1 and TRBJ2-5; weak D call: TRBD1 (5 bases). Germline-derived CDR1 and CDR2 are SGHRS and YFSETQ. V lost 0 bases and J lost 5, with 20 bases in between. This CDR3 is 17 amino acids long. CDR3 amino acids: CASSLGVLTDSWETQYF. CDR3 in DNA: TGCGCCAGCAGCTTGGGAGTCCTTACCGACAGTTGGGAGACCCAGTACTTC.

The chain uses TRBV7-8 and TRBJ2-7; 10 bases are shared with TRBD2. With 4 bases clipped from V and 4 bases from J, the junction kept 13 bases outside the gene matches. The CDR3 consists of 17 residues. CDR1 SGHVS and CDR2 FQNEAQ come from the germline V gene. The CDR3 protein is CASSSIIASGGGYEQYF. The CDR3 DNA follows: TGTGCCAGCAGCTCCATCATTGCTAGCGGGGGCGGGTACGAGCAGTACTTC.

The V call is TRBV3-1 (or the pseudogene TRBV3-2), the J call TRBJ1-4; 7 nucleotides line up with TRBD1. Germline CDR1 is LGHDT and CDR2 is YNNKEL (reference sequence). V gave up 4 bases and J gave up 7 bases; unmatched junction bases: 9. The CDR3 runs 15 residues. The CDR3 reads CASSRQQGLGEKLFF. In nucleotides, the CDR3 is TGTGCCAGCAGCCGCCAACAGGGGTTAGGTGAAAAACTGTTTTTT.

The J gene is TRBJ1-6, the V gene TRBV12-3 or TRBV12-4; D might be TRBD1 (5 bases). The ends were cut back, 6 bases at V and 9 bases at J, with 9 bases in the middle. This CDR3 spans 12 amino acids. In nucleotides, the CDR3 is TGTGCCAGCAGGGGGCTGAGTTCACCCCTCCACTTT. Translating it yields CASRGLSSPLHF.